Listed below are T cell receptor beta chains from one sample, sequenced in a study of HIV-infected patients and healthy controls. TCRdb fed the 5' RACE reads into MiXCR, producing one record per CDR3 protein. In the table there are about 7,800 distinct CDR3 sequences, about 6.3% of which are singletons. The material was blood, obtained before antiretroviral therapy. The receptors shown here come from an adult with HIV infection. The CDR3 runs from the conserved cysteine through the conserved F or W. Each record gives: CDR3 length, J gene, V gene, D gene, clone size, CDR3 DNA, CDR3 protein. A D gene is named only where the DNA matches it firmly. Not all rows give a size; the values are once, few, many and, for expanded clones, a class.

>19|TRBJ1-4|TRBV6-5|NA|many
TGTGCCAGCAGTTCTCTCCTTCTGACCGAGGGGGAATCTAATGAAAAACTGTTTTTT
CASSSLLLTEGESNEKLFF
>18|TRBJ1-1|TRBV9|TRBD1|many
TGTGCCAGCAGCGTCTCCCGGGACAGGGGGCTGGTGAACACTGAAGCTTTCTTT
CASSVSRDRGLVNTEAFF
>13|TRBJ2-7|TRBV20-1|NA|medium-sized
TGCAGTGCCCCTCATCTCTATAGTGGCGAGCAGTACTTC
CSAPHLYSGEQYF
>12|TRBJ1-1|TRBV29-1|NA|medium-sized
TGCAGCGTTAGGGACGGAAAGGGTGAAGCTTTCTTT
CSVRDGKGEAFF
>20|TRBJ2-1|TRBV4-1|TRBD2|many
TGCGCCAGCAGGGACCGTGGACTAGCGGGGAAATCGAGCTCCTACAATGAGCAGTTCTTC
CASRDRGLAGKSSSYNEQFF
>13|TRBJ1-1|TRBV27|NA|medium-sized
TGTGCCAGCAGCCCTACAGGGTACACTGAAGCTTTCTTT
CASSPTGYTEAFF
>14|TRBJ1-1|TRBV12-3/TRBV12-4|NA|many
TGTGCCAGCAGGAAGCAGGGCCAGGGCACTGAAGCTTTCTTT
CASRKQGQGTEAFF
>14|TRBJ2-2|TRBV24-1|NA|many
TGTGCCACTAGAGGACCTGCGGACACCGGGGAGCTGTTTTTT
CATRGPADTGELFF
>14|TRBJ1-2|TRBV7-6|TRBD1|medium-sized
TGTGCCAGCAGCTTACAGGGGGGTAACTATGGCTACACCTTC
CASSLQGGNYGYTF
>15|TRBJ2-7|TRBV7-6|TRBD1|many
TGTGCCAGCAGCTTAGCTTATGGGACAGGGGGTGAGCAGTACTTC
CASSLAYGTGGEQYF
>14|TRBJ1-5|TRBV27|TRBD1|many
TGTGCCAGCAGTTCCGGACAGGGCAATCAGCCCCAGCATTTT
CASSSGQGNQPQHF
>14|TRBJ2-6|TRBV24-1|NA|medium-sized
TGTGCCACCAGTGGGTCCTCTGGGGCCAACGTCCTGACTTTC
CATSGSSGANVLTF
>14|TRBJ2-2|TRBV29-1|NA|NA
TGCAGCGTTCAATCGGCGAGGAACACCGGGGAGCTGTTTTTT
CSVQSARNTGELFF
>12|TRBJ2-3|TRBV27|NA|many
TGTGCCAGCAGGACGAGCACAGATACGCAGTATTTT
CASRTSTDTQYF
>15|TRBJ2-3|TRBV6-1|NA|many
TGTGCCAGCAGTGCCTCAGGGACCCTCACAGATACGCAGTATTTT
CASSASGTLTDTQYF
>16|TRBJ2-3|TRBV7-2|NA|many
TGTGCCAGCAGCTTCCCCCGGGACTTTTACACAGATACGCAGTATTTT
CASSFPRDFYTDTQYF
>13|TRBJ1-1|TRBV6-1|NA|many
TGTGCCAGCAGGAGGGGGGTGAACACTGAAGCTTTCTTT
CASRRGVNTEAFF
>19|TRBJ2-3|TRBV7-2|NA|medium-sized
TGTGCCAGCAGCTTAAAGTTGGCGGGCCGATCCCCTAGCACAGATACGCAGTATTTT
CASSLKLAGRSPSTDTQYF
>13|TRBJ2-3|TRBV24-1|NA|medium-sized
TGTGCCACCAGTGAAGTCGGCACAGATACGCAGTATTTT
CATSEVGTDTQYF
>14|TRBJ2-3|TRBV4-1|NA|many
TGCGCCAGCAGCCGGACCGGGACCGCTTCTACGCAGTATTTT
CASSRTGTASTQYF
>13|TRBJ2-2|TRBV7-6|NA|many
TGTGCCAGCTCCCGAGGTGGTACCGGGGAGCTGTTTTTT
CASSRGGTGELFF
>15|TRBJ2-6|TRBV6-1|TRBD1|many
TGTGCCAGCAGTGAACAGGGGGCTGGGGCCAACGTCCTGACTTTC
CASSEQGAGANVLTF
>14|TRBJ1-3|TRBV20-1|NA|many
TGCAGTGCTAGAGATCCGGCAGGGCGAAACACCATATATTTT
CSARDPAGRNTIYF
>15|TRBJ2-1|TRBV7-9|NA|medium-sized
TGTGCCAGCAGCTTAGGAGGAAGCGCCTACAATGAGCAGTTCTTC
CASSLGGSAYNEQFF
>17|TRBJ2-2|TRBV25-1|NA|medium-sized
TGTGCCAGCAGTGAATACGGTCTGGGCCCGAACACCGGGGAGCTGTTTTTT
CASSEYGLGPNTGELFF
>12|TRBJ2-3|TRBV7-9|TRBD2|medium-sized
TGTGCCAGCAGCGAGCGGGGCGCTACGCAGTATTTT
CASSERGATQYF
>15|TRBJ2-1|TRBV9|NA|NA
TGTGCCAGCAGCGTAGAGGTGGGGCGTAACAATGAGCAGTTCTTC
CASSVEVGRNNEQFF
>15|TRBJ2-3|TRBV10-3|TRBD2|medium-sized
TGTGCCATCAGCTCTCCAGCGGGGGGGACAGATACGCAGTATTTT
CAISSPAGGTDTQYF
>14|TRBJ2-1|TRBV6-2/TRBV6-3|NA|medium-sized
TGTGCCAGCAGTTATCTTGGGGACCCCAATGAGCAGTTCTTC
CASSYLGDPNEQFF
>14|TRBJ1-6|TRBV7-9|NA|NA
TGTGCCAGCAGCTTAAGGGGTGATAATTCACCCCTCCACTTT
CASSLRGDNSPLHF
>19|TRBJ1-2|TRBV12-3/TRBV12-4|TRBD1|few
TGTGCCAACACGCTCCCTCGCGAACATAGGGGACAGGCTAACTATGGCTACACCTTC
CANTLPREHRGQANYGYTF
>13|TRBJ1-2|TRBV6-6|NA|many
TGTGCCAGCAGTTTCCCGACAGACTATGGCTACACCTTC
CASSFPTDYGYTF
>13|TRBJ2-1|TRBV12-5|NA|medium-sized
TGTGCTAGTGGTTTGGGCACAGGGATCGAGCAGTTCTTC
CASGLGTGIEQFF
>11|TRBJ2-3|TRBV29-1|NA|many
TGCAGCGTTGAGAACGCAGATACGCAGTATTTT
CSVENADTQYF
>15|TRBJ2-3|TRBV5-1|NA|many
TGCGCCAGCAGCTTGGGGCAGTGGCAAACGGATACGCAGTATTTT
CASSLGQWQTDTQYF
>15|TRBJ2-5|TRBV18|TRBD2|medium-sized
TGTGCCAGCTCACAGGCACTAGCGCACGAAGAGACCCAGTACTTC
CASSQALAHEETQYF
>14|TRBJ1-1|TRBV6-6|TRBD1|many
TGTGCCAGCAGTTCAGGGGGCGCCAACACTGAAGCTTTCTTT
CASSSGGANTEAFF
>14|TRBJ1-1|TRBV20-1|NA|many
TGCAGTGCTAGAGTTCCAGGGCGAGAGGGTGAAGCTTTCTTT
CSARVPGREGEAFF
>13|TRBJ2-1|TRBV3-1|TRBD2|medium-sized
TGTGCCAGCAGCGGGGGGGGCTACAATGAGCAGTTCTTC
CASSGGGYNEQFF
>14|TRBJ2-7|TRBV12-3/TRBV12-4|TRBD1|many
TGTGCCAGCAGTTTCTTAGGGGGCCTCTCCGAGCAGTACTTC
CASSFLGGLSEQYF